The rows below give T cell receptor beta chains drawn from one sample of a study of Graves' ophthalmopathy and Graves' hyperthyroidism. TCRdb processed the multiplex PCR reads anew with MiXCR; each CDR3 protein has one entry. The data hold roughly 400,000 distinct CDR3 sequences, with around 16% observed a single time. The sequenced sample was peripheral blood. Every receptor here comes from a woman aged 18-29 years with Graves' ophthalmopathy. Both conserved end residues are part of each CDR3. Each record gives: V gene, D gene, J gene, clone size, CDR3 protein, CDR3 DNA. The D gene is left open where the match is weak. The size field is filled for only some rows; it gives once, few, many or a size class.

v_gene: TRBV6-5; d_gene: NA; j_gene: TRBJ1-5; abundance: many; CDR3aa: CASSSKGNQPQHF; CDR3nt: TGTGCCAGCAGTTCCAAGGGCAATCAGCCCCAGCATTTT
v_gene: TRBV28; d_gene: NA; j_gene: TRBJ2-5; abundance: NA; CDR3aa: CASSKQSAYQETQYF; CDR3nt: TGTGCCAGCAGTAAACAGTCCGCCTATCAAGAGACCCAGTACTTC
v_gene: TRBV28; d_gene: NA; j_gene: TRBJ2-7; abundance: many; CDR3aa: CASTLGVHSYEQYF; CDR3nt: TGTGCCAGCACCTTAGGGGTCCACTCCTACGAGCAGTACTTC
v_gene: TRBV27; d_gene: NA; j_gene: TRBJ1-6; abundance: many; CDR3aa: CASSFGGSPLHF; CDR3nt: TGTGCCAGCAGTTTCGGGGGCTCACCCCTCCACTTT
v_gene: TRBV28; d_gene: NA; j_gene: TRBJ2-7; abundance: many; CDR3aa: CASSARDIFYEQYF; CDR3nt: TGTGCCAGCAGTGCACGAGACATCTTCTACGAGCAGTACTTC
v_gene: TRBV6-4; d_gene: NA; j_gene: TRBJ1-1; abundance: many; CDR3aa: CASSDYSKNTEAFF; CDR3nt: TGTGCCAGCAGTGATTACTCCAAGAACACTGAAGCTTTCTTT
v_gene: TRBV28; d_gene: NA; j_gene: TRBJ1-3; abundance: NA; CDR3aa: CASSSFIGSSGNTIYF; CDR3nt: TGTGCCAGCAGTTCCTTCATAGGGAGCTCTGGAAACACCATATATTTT
v_gene: TRBV6-4; d_gene: NA; j_gene: TRBJ2-7; abundance: NA; CDR3aa: CASSPQNEQYF; CDR3nt: TGTGCCAGCAGCCCGCAAAACGAGCAGTACTTC
v_gene: TRBV6-2/TRBV6-3; d_gene: NA; j_gene: TRBJ1-5; abundance: many; CDR3aa: CASSYSIFPRGSNQPQHF; CDR3nt: TGTGCCAGCAGTTACTCGATATTTCCCAGGGGTTCCAATCAGCCCCAGCATTTT
v_gene: TRBV28; d_gene: NA; j_gene: TRBJ2-5; abundance: many; CDR3aa: CATSLPAGPAEETQYF; CDR3nt: TGTGCCACCTCCTTACCGGCAGGTCCGGCGGAAGAGACCCAGTACTTC
v_gene: TRBV29-1; d_gene: NA; j_gene: TRBJ2-7; abundance: NA; CDR3aa: CSVEGQSYEQYF; CDR3nt: TGCAGCGTTGAAGGACAATCCTACGAGCAGTACTTC
v_gene: TRBV6-1; d_gene: TRBD2; j_gene: TRBJ2-7; abundance: NA; CDR3aa: CASSKLAGGAVEQYF; CDR3nt: TGTGCCAGCAGTAAACTAGCGGGAGGAGCGGTCGAGCAGTACTTC
v_gene: TRBV6-5; d_gene: NA; j_gene: TRBJ1-1; abundance: many; CDR3aa: CASSSPRDGGGTEAFF; CDR3nt: TGTGCCAGCAGTTCCCCTAGGGATGGGGGCGGTACTGAAGCTTTCTTT
v_gene: TRBV7-2; d_gene: TRBD2; j_gene: TRBJ2-5; abundance: many; CDR3aa: CASSLATSGRRETQYF; CDR3nt: TGTGCCAGCAGCTTAGCCACTAGCGGGAGAAGAGAGACCCAGTACTTC
v_gene: TRBV6-1; d_gene: TRBD2; j_gene: TRBJ2-7; abundance: many; CDR3aa: CASSEQASGSYEQYF; CDR3nt: TGTGCCAGCAGTGAACAGGCTAGCGGCTCCTACGAGCAGTACTTC
v_gene: TRBV12-3/TRBV12-4; d_gene: NA; j_gene: TRBJ2-2; abundance: many; CDR3aa: CASSFNGWTGELFF; CDR3nt: TGTGCCAGCAGTTTTAACGGATGGACCGGGGAGCTGTTTTTT
v_gene: TRBV11-1; d_gene: NA; j_gene: TRBJ1-1; abundance: many; CDR3aa: CASSLTPRDTEAFF; CDR3nt: TGTGCCAGCAGCTTAACTCCTAGAGACACTGAAGCTTTCTTT
v_gene: TRBV20-1; d_gene: NA; j_gene: TRBJ2-5; abundance: many; CDR3aa: CSAQGGKEAQYF; CDR3nt: TGCAGTGCTCAGGGGGGGAAAGAGGCCCAGTACTTC
v_gene: TRBV20-1; d_gene: NA; j_gene: TRBJ2-5; abundance: few; CDR3aa: CSATGVAAETQYF; CDR3nt: TGCAGTGCCACGGGGGTCGCGGCAGAGACCCAGTACTTC
v_gene: TRBV6-1; d_gene: TRBD2; j_gene: TRBJ2-7; abundance: NA; CDR3aa: CASSEAGGGEQYF; CDR3nt: TGTGCCAGCAGTGAAGCCGGGGGGGGCGAGCAGTACTTC
v_gene: TRBV28; d_gene: TRBD1; j_gene: TRBJ1-5; abundance: many; CDR3aa: CASRPTGAHQPQHF; CDR3nt: TGTGCCAGCAGACCTACAGGGGCACATCAGCCCCAGCATTTT
v_gene: TRBV6-2/TRBV6-3; d_gene: NA; j_gene: TRBJ2-1; abundance: many; CDR3aa: CASSYAGRGGNEQFF; CDR3nt: TGTGCCAGCAGTTACGCTGGGAGGGGGGGCAATGAGCAGTTCTTC
v_gene: TRBV6-1; d_gene: TRBD1; j_gene: TRBJ1-1; abundance: many; CDR3aa: CASSVRTGGTEAFF; CDR3nt: TGTGCCAGCAGTGTAAGGACAGGGGGTACTGAAGCTTTCTTT
v_gene: TRBV20-1; d_gene: NA; j_gene: TRBJ2-7; abundance: many; CDR3aa: CSARRYEQYF; CDR3nt: TGCAGTGCTAGGAGATACGAGCAGTACTTC
v_gene: TRBV7-3; d_gene: TRBD1; j_gene: TRBJ1-1; abundance: many; CDR3aa: CASSPAPGQVPEAFF; CDR3nt: TGTGCCAGCAGCCCAGCCCCTGGACAGGTCCCTGAAGCTTTCTTT
v_gene: TRBV4-2; d_gene: NA; j_gene: TRBJ1-1; abundance: many; CDR3aa: CASSPPVGEETEAFF; CDR3nt: TGTGCCAGCAGCCCCCCGGTGGGGGAAGAGACTGAAGCTTTCTTT
v_gene: TRBV4-3; d_gene: TRBD1; j_gene: TRBJ1-5; abundance: many; CDR3aa: CASSHAKALKEEGQGKGQPQHF; CDR3nt: TGCGCCAGCAGCCACGCAAAAGCCCTAAAGGAGGAGGGACAGGGGAAAGGGCAGCCCCAGCATTTT
v_gene: TRBV20-1; d_gene: NA; j_gene: TRBJ1-5; abundance: many; CDR3aa: CSAGSSAREGSAGANQPQHF; CDR3nt: TGCAGTGCAGGATCCAGTGCTAGAGAGGGGTCGGCAGGGGCGAACCAGCCCCAGCATTTT
v_gene: TRBV6-5; d_gene: NA; j_gene: TRBJ1-2; abundance: NA; CDR3aa: CASSYSKQGISYGYTF; CDR3nt: TGTGCCAGCAGTTACTCGAAGCAGGGAATAAGCTATGGCTACACCTTC
v_gene: TRBV7-2; d_gene: NA; j_gene: TRBJ2-7; abundance: many; CDR3aa: CASTLPSSHEQYF; CDR3nt: TGTGCCAGCACCCTTCCCAGCTCCCACGAGCAGTACTTC
v_gene: TRBV6-2/TRBV6-3; d_gene: NA; j_gene: TRBJ1-2; abundance: NA; CDR3aa: CAAATGRTATNYGYTF; CDR3nt: TGTGCAGCCGCTACGGGGAGGACGGCTACTAACTATGGCTACACCTTC
v_gene: TRBV4-3; d_gene: NA; j_gene: TRBJ1-1; abundance: NA; CDR3aa: CASSQGSANTEAFF; CDR3nt: TGCGCCAGCAGCCAAGGGTCAGCGAACACTGAAGCTTTCTTT
v_gene: TRBV30; d_gene: NA; j_gene: TRBJ1-1; abundance: many; CDR3aa: CAWGSPWGFTNTEAFF; CDR3nt: TGTGCCTGGGGGTCCCCATGGGGGTTTACGAACACTGAAGCTTTCTTT
v_gene: TRBV7-2; d_gene: TRBD1; j_gene: TRBJ1-6; abundance: many; CDR3aa: CASSFTGALNSPLHF; CDR3nt: TGTGCCAGCAGCTTCACAGGGGCACTCAATTCACCCCTCCACTTT
v_gene: TRBV12-3/TRBV12-4; d_gene: NA; j_gene: TRBJ2-7; abundance: NA; CDR3aa: CASTVLAPSYEQYF; CDR3nt: TGTGCCAGCACCGTCCTAGCGCCCTCCTACGAGCAGTACTTC
v_gene: TRBV13; d_gene: NA; j_gene: TRBJ2-3; abundance: many; CDR3aa: CASSTSGQDTQYF; CDR3nt: TGTGCCAGCAGTACCAGCGGACAGGATACGCAGTATTTT
v_gene: TRBV7-9; d_gene: TRBD1; j_gene: TRBJ1-1; abundance: many; CDR3aa: CASSLHQGGNTEAFF; CDR3nt: TGTGCCAGCAGCTTACATCAGGGGGGAAACACTGAAGCTTTCTTT
v_gene: TRBV2; d_gene: NA; j_gene: TRBJ1-6; abundance: many; CDR3aa: CASSAAYNSPLHF; CDR3nt: TGTGCCAGCAGTGCAGCGTATAATTCACCCCTCCACTTT
v_gene: TRBV29-1; d_gene: NA; j_gene: TRBJ2-7; abundance: many; CDR3aa: CSALGYEQYF; CDR3nt: TGCAGCGCCCTGGGCTACGAGCAGTACTTC
v_gene: TRBV19; d_gene: NA; j_gene: TRBJ1-6; abundance: many; CDR3aa: CASSSPGGLFNSPLHF; CDR3nt: TGTGCCAGTTCCTCCCCGGGAGGCCTCTTTAATTCACCCCTCCACTTT
v_gene: TRBV24-1; d_gene: NA; j_gene: TRBJ1-5; abundance: many; CDR3aa: CATSDSRTGPRGQPQHF; CDR3nt: TGTGCCACCAGTGACAGTCGGACCGGGCCCCGGGGTCAGCCCCAGCATTTT
v_gene: TRBV29-1; d_gene: TRBD1; j_gene: TRBJ1-2; abundance: many; CDR3aa: CSDPTGVYGYTF; CDR3nt: TGCAGCGATCCGACAGGGGTCTATGGCTACACCTTC
v_gene: TRBV20-1; d_gene: NA; j_gene: TRBJ1-2; abundance: many; CDR3aa: CSASGVNYGYTF; CDR3nt: TGCAGTGCTTCAGGGGTTAACTATGGCTACACCTTC
v_gene: TRBV6-1; d_gene: NA; j_gene: TRBJ2-5; abundance: many; CDR3aa: CASAPPGRQGGGKTQYF; CDR3nt: TGTGCCAGCGCTCCCCCGGGGAGGCAGGGAGGGGGAAAGACCCAGTACTTC